What follows are 3 T cell receptor beta chains derived from one specimen sequenced in a study of long-term antiretroviral therapy in people with HIV. Survey-level immunoSEQ v3.0 assays were run. Only in-frame clones appear in the TCRdb table, and some are missing; sequencing was by immunoSEQ multiplex PCR. The repertoire has about 32,000 clones, 95% to 98% of them found once; the top ten carry under 2.5%. The input for sequencing was unsorted PBMCs, taken 7.6 years after starting antiretroviral therapy. The receptor source for this set is a young man with HIV.

The gene calls are TRBV4-3 and TRBJ2-3; 10 nucleotides align to TRBD1. The ends lost 3 bases at V and 2 bases at J; junction bases unmatched: 2. Germline CDR1 LGHNA, CDR2 YSLEER. The CDR3 is 15 amino acids. The CDR3 here is CASSQGTGATDTQYF. The CDR3, as DNA: TGCGCCAGCAGCCAGGGGACAGGGGCCACAGATACGCAGTATTTT.

The chain employs TRBV30 and TRBJ1-2, with D maybe TRBD1 (5 bases). There are 15 residues in the CDR3. The V gene's germline CDR1 is GTSNPN and CDR2 SVGIG (reference sequence). V lost 1 base, J lost 3 bases, and 15 bases lay in between. The chain's CDR3 is CAWSAFRARDYGYTF. The CDR3 DNA sequence: TGTGCCTGGAGTGCGTTTAGGGCCAGGGACTATGGCTACACCTTC.

The rearrangement joins TRBV10-3 to TRBJ1-2; D not certain. Trimming left V 7 bases short and J 5 bases short, with 8 bases between. From germline, CDR1 is ENHRY and CDR2 SYGVKD. The CDR3 covers 11 residues. As DNA, the CDR3 is TGTGCCATCATGCAGGATTATGGCTACACCTTC. Its protein is CAIMQDYGYTF.